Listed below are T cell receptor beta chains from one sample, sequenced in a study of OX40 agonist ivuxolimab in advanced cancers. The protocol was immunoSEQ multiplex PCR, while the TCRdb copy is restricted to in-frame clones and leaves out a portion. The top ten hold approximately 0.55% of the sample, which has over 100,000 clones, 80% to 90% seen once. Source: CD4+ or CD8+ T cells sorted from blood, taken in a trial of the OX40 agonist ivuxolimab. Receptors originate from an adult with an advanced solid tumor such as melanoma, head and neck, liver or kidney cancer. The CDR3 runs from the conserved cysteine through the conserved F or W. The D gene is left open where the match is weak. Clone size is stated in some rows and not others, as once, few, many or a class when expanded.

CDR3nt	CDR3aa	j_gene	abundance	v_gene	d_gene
TGTGCCAGCAGTGATCTGGGGGAGCTGTTTTTT	CASSDLGELFF	TRBJ2-2	NA	TRBV2	NA
TGTGCCAGCAGCCCGAGGGGGAGGGAGACCCAGTACTTC	CASSPRGRETQYF	TRBJ2-5	NA	TRBV13	NA
TGTGCCAGCAGTCGGCTAGCGGGGGTTTCTGAGACCCAGTACTTC	CASSRLAGVSETQYF	TRBJ2-5	NA	TRBV27	TRBD2
TGTGCCAGCAGTTTGGACGCCGGCAGTTCCCCCTACGAGCAGTACTTC	CASSLDAGSSPYEQYF	TRBJ2-7	NA	TRBV28	NA
TGTGCCAGTAGAGGAGGACAGGCAAGCTCCTACGAGCAGTACTTC	CASRGGQASSYEQYF	TRBJ2-7	NA	TRBV19	TRBD1
TGTGCCAGCAGCTTCTTTTACCGGGACACACCCTCCTATAATTCACCCCTCCACTTT	CASSFFYRDTPSYNSPLHF	TRBJ1-6	NA	TRBV11-2	NA
TGTGCCAGCAGCTTCCTCAGCGTCGGGGAGCTGTTTTTT	CASSFLSVGELFF	TRBJ2-2	NA	TRBV7-9	NA
TGTGCCAGTAGTATGGGCGACCGACTCTATGGCTACACCTTC	CASSMGDRLYGYTF	TRBJ1-2	NA	TRBV19	NA
TGTGCCAGCAGCGTATCGGACAGGGGGCCCGGGCAGTACTTC	CASSVSDRGPGQYF	TRBJ2-7	few	TRBV6-1	TRBD1
TGTGCCCTCCAAGGACAGGGGATCGCCGGGGAGCTGTTTTTT	CALQGQGIAGELFF	TRBJ2-2	once	TRBV30	TRBD1
TGTGCCAGCAGTTTAGGAGACAGGGGAGAAGATACGCAGTATTTT	CASSLGDRGEDTQYF	TRBJ2-3	NA	TRBV28	TRBD1
TGCGCCAGCAGCTTGGAGGGGGGGAAGGAACAGCCCCAGCATTTT	CASSLEGGKEQPQHF	TRBJ1-5	few	TRBV5-1	NA
TGTGCCAGCAGTTTCCGGGACAGGTCTAACTATGGCTACACCTTC	CASSFRDRSNYGYTF	TRBJ1-2	NA	TRBV5-6	TRBD1
TGTGCCAGCAGCCCGGGCCCGACCTACAATGAGCAGTTCTTC	CASSPGPTYNEQFF	TRBJ2-1	NA	TRBV7-3	NA
TGTGCCAGCAGCTTAGTAGGCCGGGGCACAGATACGCAGTATTTT	CASSLVGRGTDTQYF	TRBJ2-3	NA	TRBV7-2	NA
TGTGCCAGCTCACCTGGGACAGGGATGAATGAGCAGTTCTTC	CASSPGTGMNEQFF	TRBJ2-1	once	TRBV18	TRBD1